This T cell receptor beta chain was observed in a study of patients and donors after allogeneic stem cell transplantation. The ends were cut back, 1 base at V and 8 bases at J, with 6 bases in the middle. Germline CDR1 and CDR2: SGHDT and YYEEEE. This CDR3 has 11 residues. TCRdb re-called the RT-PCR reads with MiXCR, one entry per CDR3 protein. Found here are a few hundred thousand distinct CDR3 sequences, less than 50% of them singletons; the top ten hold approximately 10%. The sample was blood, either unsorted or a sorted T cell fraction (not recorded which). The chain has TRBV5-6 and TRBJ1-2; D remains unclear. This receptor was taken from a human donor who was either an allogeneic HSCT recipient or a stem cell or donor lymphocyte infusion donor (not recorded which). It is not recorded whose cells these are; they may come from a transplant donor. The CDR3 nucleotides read TGTGCCAGCAGCTTGAAGGGAGGCTACACCTTC. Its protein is CASSLKGGYTF.